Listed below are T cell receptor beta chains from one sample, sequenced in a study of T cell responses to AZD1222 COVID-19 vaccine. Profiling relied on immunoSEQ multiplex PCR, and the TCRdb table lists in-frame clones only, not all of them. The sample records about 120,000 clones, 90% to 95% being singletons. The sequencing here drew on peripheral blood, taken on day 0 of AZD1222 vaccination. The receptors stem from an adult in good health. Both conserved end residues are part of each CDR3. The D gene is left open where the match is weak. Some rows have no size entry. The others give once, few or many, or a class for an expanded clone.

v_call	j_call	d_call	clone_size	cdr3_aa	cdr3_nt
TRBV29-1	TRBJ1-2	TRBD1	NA	CSVPLGTDGGYTF	TGCAGCGTGCCTCTGGGGACAGATGGTGGCTACACCTTC
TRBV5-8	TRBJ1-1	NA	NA	CASNPGQSNTEAFF	TGTGCCAGCAACCCGGGACAATCGAACACTGAAGCTTTCTTT
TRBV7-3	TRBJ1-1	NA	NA	CASSLGTSTEAFF	TGTGCCAGCAGCTTAGGGACATCCACTGAAGCTTTCTTT
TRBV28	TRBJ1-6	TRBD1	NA	CASSLEDRDNSPLHF	TGTGCCAGCAGTCTCGAGGACAGGGATAATTCACCCCTCCACTTT
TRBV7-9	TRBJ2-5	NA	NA	CASSLEGGREYQETQYF	TGTGCCAGCAGCTTAGAGGGTGGCAGGGAGTACCAAGAGACCCAGTACTTC
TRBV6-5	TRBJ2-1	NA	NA	CASSRDLQREFF	TGTGCCAGCAGTCGGGACCTCCAGAGGGAGTTCTTC
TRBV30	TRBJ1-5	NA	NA	CAWSGRGNQPQHF	TGTGCCTGGAGCGGCAGGGGAAATCAGCCCCAGCATTTT
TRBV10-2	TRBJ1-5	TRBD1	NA	CASSESFGTGKVGQPQHF	TGCGCCAGCAGTGAGTCGTTCGGGACAGGGAAGGTGGGCCAGCCCCAGCATTTT
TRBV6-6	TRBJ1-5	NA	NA	CASRNSPVSNQPQHF	TGTGCCAGCAGGAACAGCCCCGTTAGCAATCAGCCCCAGCATTTT
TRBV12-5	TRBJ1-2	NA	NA	CASGPMGYGYTF	TGTGCTAGTGGTCCCATGGGCTATGGCTACACCTTC
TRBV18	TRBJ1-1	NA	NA	CASSPPRGRNTEAFF	TGTGCCAGCTCACCACCGAGGGGGAGGAACACTGAAGCTTTCTTT
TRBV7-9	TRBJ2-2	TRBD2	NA	CASSFVPGLVGGELFF	TGTGCCAGCAGCTTTGTACCGGGACTAGTTGGCGGGGAGCTGTTTTTT
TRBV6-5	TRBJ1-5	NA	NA	CASNRGVSEQPQHF	TGTGCCAGCAATCGGGGGGTATCGGAACAGCCCCAGCATTTT
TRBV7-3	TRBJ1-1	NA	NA	CASSAGTANTEAFF	TGTGCCAGCAGTGCCGGGACGGCTAACACTGAAGCTTTCTTT
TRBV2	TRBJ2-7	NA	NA	CASLVEGLGEQYF	TGTGCCAGCCTTGTCGAGGGGTTGGGAGAGCAGTACTTC
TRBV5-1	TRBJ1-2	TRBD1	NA	CASSPGTGNYGYTF	TGCGCCAGCAGCCCCGGGACAGGGAACTATGGCTACACCTTC
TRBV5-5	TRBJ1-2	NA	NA	CASLRVGDGYTF	TGTGCCAGCCTCCGGGTAGGGGATGGCTACACCTTC
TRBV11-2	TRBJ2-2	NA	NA	CASSLMGGITGELFF	TGTGCCAGCAGCTTAATGGGGGGAATAACCGGGGAGCTGTTTTTT
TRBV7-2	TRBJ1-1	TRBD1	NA	CASSLGQGARNTEAFF	TGTGCCAGCAGCTTGGGACAGGGGGCCCGTAACACTGAAGCTTTCTTT
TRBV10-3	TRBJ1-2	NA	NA	CAISESFGLGYTF	TGTGCCATCAGTGAGTCGTTTGGACTCGGCTACACCTTC
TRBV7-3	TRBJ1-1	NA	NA	CASSLVGMASTEAFF	TGTGCCAGCAGCTTAGTCGGGATGGCGAGCACTGAAGCTTTCTTT
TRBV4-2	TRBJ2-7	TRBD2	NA	CASLNSTSGGYEQYF	TGTGCCAGCCTTAATTCCACTAGCGGGGGATACGAGCAGTACTTC
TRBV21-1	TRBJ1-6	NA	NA	CASSKAGGAPNSPLHF	TGTGCCAGCAGCAAAGCTGGGGGGGCCCCCAATTCACCCCTCCACTTT
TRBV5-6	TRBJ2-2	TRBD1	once	CASSLRDRVYQHGELFF	TGTGCCAGCAGCTTGCGGGACAGGGTCTATCAGCACGGGGAGCTGTTTTTT